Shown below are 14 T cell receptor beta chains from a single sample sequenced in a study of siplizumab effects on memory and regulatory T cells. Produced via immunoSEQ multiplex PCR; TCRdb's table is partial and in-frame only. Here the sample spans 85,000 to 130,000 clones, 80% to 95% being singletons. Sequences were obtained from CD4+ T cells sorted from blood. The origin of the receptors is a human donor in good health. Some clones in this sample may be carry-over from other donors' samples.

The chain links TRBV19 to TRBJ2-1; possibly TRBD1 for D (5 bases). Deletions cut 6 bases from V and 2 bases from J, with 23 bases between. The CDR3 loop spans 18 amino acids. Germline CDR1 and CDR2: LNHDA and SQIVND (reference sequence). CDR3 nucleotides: TGTGCCAGTAGCGCAGCGTACTCGCCGACAGAAACCTACAATGAGCAGTTCTTC. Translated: CASSAAYSPTETYNEQFF.

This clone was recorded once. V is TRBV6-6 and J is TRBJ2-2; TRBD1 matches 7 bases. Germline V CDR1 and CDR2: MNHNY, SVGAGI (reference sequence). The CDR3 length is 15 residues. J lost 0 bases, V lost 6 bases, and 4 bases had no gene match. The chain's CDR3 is CASRRGRANTGELFF. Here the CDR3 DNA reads TGTGCCAGCAGGAGGGGGCGCGCGAACACCGGGGAGCTGTTTTTT.

CDR3 residues: CASSLLSPSGATYEQYF. The CDR3 DNA is TGTGCCAGCAGCTTATTATCCCCAAGCGGGGCTACCTACGAGCAGTACTTC. The chain has TRBV13 and TRBJ2-7; TRBD2 matches 7 bases. Germline V gene data show CDR1 as PRHDT and CDR2 as FYEKMQ (reference sequence). This CDR3 spans 17 amino acids. V shed 2 bases, J shed 2 bases, and the junction held 12 bases outside the gene matches.

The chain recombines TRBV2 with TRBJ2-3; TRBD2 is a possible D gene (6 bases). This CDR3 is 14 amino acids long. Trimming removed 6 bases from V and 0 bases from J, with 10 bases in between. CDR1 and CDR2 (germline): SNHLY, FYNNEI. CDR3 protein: CASRRGASTDTQYF. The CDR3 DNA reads TGTGCCAGCAGGCGGGGCGCTAGCACAGATACGCAGTATTTT.

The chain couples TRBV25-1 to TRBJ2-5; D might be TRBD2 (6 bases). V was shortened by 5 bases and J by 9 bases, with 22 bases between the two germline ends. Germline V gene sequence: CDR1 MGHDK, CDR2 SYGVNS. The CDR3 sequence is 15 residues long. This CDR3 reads CASSTPGLRSAAQYF. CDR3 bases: TGTGCCAGCAGTACCCCGGGACTCCGATCGGCGGCCCAGTACTTC. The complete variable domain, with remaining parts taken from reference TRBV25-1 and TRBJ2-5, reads EADIYQTPRYLVIGTGKKITLECSQTMGHDKMYWYQQDPGMELHLIHYSYGVNSTEKGDLSSESTVSRIRTEHFPLTLESARPSHTSQYLCASSTPGLRSAAQYFGPGTRLLVL.

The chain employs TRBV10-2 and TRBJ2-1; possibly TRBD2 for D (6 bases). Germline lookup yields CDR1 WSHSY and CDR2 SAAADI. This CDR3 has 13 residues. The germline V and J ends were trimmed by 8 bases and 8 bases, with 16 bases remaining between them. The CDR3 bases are TGCGCCAGCCGGGGGACTCGGGTGGATGAGCAGTTCTTC. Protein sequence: CASRGTRVDEQFF.

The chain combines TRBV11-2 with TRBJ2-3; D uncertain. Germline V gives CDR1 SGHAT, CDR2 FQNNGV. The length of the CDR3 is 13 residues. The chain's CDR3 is CGVRSAGTDTQYF. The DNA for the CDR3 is TGTGGGGTGAGGAGTGCTGGCACAGATACGCAGTATTTT.

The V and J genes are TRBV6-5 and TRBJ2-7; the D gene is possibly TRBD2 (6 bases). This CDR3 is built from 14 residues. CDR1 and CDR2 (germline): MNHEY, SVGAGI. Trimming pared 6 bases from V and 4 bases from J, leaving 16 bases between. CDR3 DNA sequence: TGTGCCAGCAGCCCGACCGGGACTCAGTACGAGCAGTACTTC. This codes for CASSPTGTQYEQYF.

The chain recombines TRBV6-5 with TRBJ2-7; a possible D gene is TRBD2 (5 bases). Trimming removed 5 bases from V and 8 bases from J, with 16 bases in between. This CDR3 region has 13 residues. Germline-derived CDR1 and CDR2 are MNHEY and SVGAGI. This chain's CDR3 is CASSEAAARKQYF. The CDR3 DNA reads TGTGCCAGCAGTGAAGCAGCGGCGAGGAAGCAGTACTTC.

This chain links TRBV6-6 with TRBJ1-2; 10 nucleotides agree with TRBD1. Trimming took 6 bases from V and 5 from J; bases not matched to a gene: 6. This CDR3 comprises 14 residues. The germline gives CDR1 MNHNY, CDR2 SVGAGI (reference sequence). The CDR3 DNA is TGTGCCAGCAGGGGACAGGGGAGAGGGTATGGCTACACCTTC. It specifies CASRGQGRGYGYTF.

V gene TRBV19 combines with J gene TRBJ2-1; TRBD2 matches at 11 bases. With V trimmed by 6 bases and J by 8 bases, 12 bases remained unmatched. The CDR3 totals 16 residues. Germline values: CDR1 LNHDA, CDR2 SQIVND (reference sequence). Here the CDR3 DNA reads TGTGCCAGTAGACCCGCGGCTAGCGGGAGGCTGGATGAGCAGTTCTTC. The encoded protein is CASRPAASGRLDEQFF.

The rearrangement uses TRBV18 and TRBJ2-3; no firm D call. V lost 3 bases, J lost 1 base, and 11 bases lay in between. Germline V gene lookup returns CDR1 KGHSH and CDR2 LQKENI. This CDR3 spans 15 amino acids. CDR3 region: CASSPLPKGTDTQYF. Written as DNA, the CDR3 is TGTGCCAGCTCACCTCTTCCGAAAGGCACAGATACGCAGTATTTT.

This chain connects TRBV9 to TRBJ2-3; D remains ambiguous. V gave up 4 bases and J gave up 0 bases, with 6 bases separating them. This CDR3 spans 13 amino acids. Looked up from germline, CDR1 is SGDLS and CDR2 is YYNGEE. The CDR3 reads CASSFISTDTQYF. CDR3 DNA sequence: TGTGCCAGCAGCTTTATCAGCACAGATACGCAGTATTTT.

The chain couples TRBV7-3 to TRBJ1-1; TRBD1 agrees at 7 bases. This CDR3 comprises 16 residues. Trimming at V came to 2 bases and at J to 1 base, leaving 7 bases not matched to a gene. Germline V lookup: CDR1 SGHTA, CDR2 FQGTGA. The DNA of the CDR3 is TGTGCCAGCAGCTTATTACCAGGGGGGGCGAACACTGAAGCTTTCTTT. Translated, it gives CASSLLPGGANTEAFF.